This T cell receptor (beta chain) originates from a study of human T cells and chemical hapten exposure. Study-wide findings and caveats: The donors suffered from alopecia, so their immune response may not match that of healthy people. Versus controls, significantly more large CDR3 similarity clusters arose from expanded TCRs.

Time point in this sample: pre-sensitization, week 0. Noted treatment: therapeutic diphenylcyclopropenone sensitization with weekly scalp DPC. The germline V gene encodes CDR1 MNHEY and CDR2 SVGEGT. CDR3 size: 17 residues. The ends were cut back, 2 bases at V and 6 bases at J, with 21 bases in the middle. The table lists this clonotype with many counts. Its antigen is currently unknown. For the library, individual cDNA molecules each received unique molecular identifiers. TCRdb fed the RACE reads into MiXCR, producing one record per CDR3 protein. Here the sample spans 250,000 or so distinct CDR3 sequences, 7.5% to 9% being singletons.

This material consisted of whole blood, taken in connection with sensitization to the hapten diphenylcyclopropenone (DPC). The chain combines TRBV6-2 or TRBV6-3 with TRBJ2-3, with D tentatively TRBD1 (6 bases). The sequence was collected from a young man with alopecia areata. Some clones in this sample may be carry-over from other donors' samples. The CDR3 reads CASSYDRRTAKLDTQYF. The CDR3, as DNA: TGTGCCAGCAGTTACGATCGTCGGACAGCGAAATTGGATACGCAGTATTTT.